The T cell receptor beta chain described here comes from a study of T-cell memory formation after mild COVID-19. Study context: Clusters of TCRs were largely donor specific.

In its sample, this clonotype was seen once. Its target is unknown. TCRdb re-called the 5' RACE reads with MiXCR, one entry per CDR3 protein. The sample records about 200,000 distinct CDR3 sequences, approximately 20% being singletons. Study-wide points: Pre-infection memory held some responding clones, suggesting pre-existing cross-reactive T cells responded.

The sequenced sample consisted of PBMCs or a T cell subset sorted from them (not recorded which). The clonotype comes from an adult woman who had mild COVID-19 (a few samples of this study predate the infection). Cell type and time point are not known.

The CDR3 coding sequence is TGTGCCAGCAGTCCACGGGGCAGTTCAAAACTGTTTTTT. Its protein is CASSPRGSSKLFF. The gene calls are TRBV27 and TRBJ1-4, with D possibly TRBD1 on 5 matching bases. Germline V gene data show CDR1 as MNHEY and CDR2 as SMNVEV (reference sequence). Deletions cut 5 bases from V and 10 bases from J, with 14 bases between. This CDR3 spans 13 amino acids. Supplemented by reference TRBV27 and TRBJ1-4, the full variable domain reads EAQVTQNPRYLITVTGKKLTVTCSQNMNHEYMSWYRQDPGLGLRQIYYSMNVEVTDKGDVPEGYKVSRKEKRNFPLILESPSPNQTSLYFCASSPRGSSKLFFGSGTQLSVL.